What follows is one T cell receptor beta chain and its context. This sample was taken from a study of blood T cell repertoires in COVID-19. The wider study: The origin of the acute and convalescent COVID-19 samples was the United States, Italy and Spain. The analysed material was cDNA or gDNA that came from T cells, B-cell-depleted T cells, or PBMCs.

Authors' methods: Counts of nucleated cells, estimated from reference gene primer amplification, were obtained. TCRdb keeps only in-frame clones here, not all; method: immunoSEQ multiplex PCR. V and J calls and clone size are those listed in that table; D and trimming were worked out from the DNA. The profile shows approximately 250,000 clones, 84% of them singletons. V lost 10 bases, J lost 2 bases, and 14 bases lay in between. The germline gives CDR1 MDHEN, CDR2 SYDVKM. CDR3 size: 13 residues. The participants were between about 18 and 89 years old and came from 24 US areas. Sequencing was carried out using PBMCs or T cells enriched from blood (not recorded which). V gene TRBV28 combines with J gene TRBJ1-2; possibly TRBD1 for D (5 bases). This receptor was obtained from a man younger than 45 with acute COVID-19. CDR3: CATRQPFNYGYTF. CDR3 in DNA: TGTGCCACGCGACAGCCTTTCAACTATGGCTACACCTTC.